This T cell receptor (beta chain) was recorded in a study of CD8+ T cells in alopecia areata. Broader study findings: Alphabeta T cells residing in normal skin are also sequenced in scalp samples. Against the mouse data, patients shared TCRs less clearly, possibly for HLA reasons.

The CDR3 runs to 13 residues. V lost 6 bases and J lost 4, with 14 bases in between. Per germline, CDR1 SQVTM and CDR2 ANQGSEA. Peripheral blood and lesional scalp punch biopsies came from alopecia areata patients. A remark on this clone: As yet, its antigen is unknown.

RNA was isolated and reverse transcribed to cDNA, the sequencing template. Data came from immunoSEQ multiplex PCR; TCRdb stores just in-frame clones and leaves some out. Among about 180,000 clones listed, about 63% were seen once. The chain links TRBV29-1 to TRBJ2-3; D perhaps matches TRBD1 (6 bases). This clonotype originated in a human donor with alopecia areata. The specimen was CD4+ T cells sorted from blood, collected at week 0. The CDR3 nucleotides read TGCAGCGTGACCGACAGGTCAGCAGATACGCAGTATTTT. This encodes CSVTDRSADTQYF.